This TCR beta chain emerged from a study of T cell changes during pregnancy in multiple sclerosis. TCRdb's copy holds only in-frame clones and misses some; the assay was immunoSEQ multiplex PCR. This sample has some 74,000 clones, with around nine tenths found just once. Deletions cut 2 bases from V and 10 bases from J, with 9 bases between. Germline V lookup: CDR1 MNHEY, CDR2 SMNVEV (reference sequence). This CDR3 has 13 residues. There are a few counts of this clone. Sequencing was performed on peripheral blood, taken after pregnancy. The TCR sequence derives from a female donor in good health, enrolled as a control in a pregnancy study. This rearrangement joins TRBV27 to TRBJ1-6; D call uncertain. The CDR3 nucleotides are TGTGCCAGCAGTTTAATCCGGGAGTCACCCCTCCACTTT. It translates to CASSLIRESPLHF.